The 13 T cell receptor beta chains reported below all come from one sample, sequenced in a study of beta chain features in type 1 diabetes. Expressed TCRB transcripts were sequenced because the entire RNA isolate underwent reverse transcription. Data came from immunoSEQ multiplex PCR; TCRdb stores just in-frame clones and leaves some out. This table holds 900,000 or so clones, roughly a sixth found once. Material for sequencing was naive CD4+ T cells from blood. The receptors were sampled from a woman aged 18-29 years in good health.

This rearrangement joins TRBV19 to TRBJ1-1, with D uncertain. Germline V gene lookup returns CDR1 LNHDA and CDR2 SQIVND (reference sequence). Trimming shortened V by 6 bases and J by 1 base, and 12 bases separated the two germline ends. The CDR3 length is 14 residues. In DNA, the CDR3 is TGTGCCAGTAGGCAAACAAAGAAGAACACTGAAGCTTTCTTT. Its translation: CASRQTKKNTEAFF. The full variable domain, completed using reference TRBV19 and TRBJ1-1, is DGGITQSPKYLFRKEGQNVTLSCEQNLNHDAMYWYRQDPGQGLRLIYYSQIVNDFQKGDIAEGYSVSREKKESFPLTVTSAQKNPTAFYLCASRQTKKNTEAFFGQGTRLTVV.

The rearrangement joins TRBV18 to TRBJ2-3; 8 nucleotides match TRBD2. CDR1 KGHSH and CDR2 LQKENI come from the germline V gene. The CDR3 has 15 amino acids. The junction had 9 bases not matched to a gene; V was cut back by 6 bases and J by 4 bases. The CDR3 region is CASSGYTSGADTQYF. The CDR3 bases are TGTGCCAGCTCTGGATATACTAGCGGAGCAGATACGCAGTATTTT.

V gene TRBV29-1 combines with J gene TRBJ1-2; D might be TRBD1 (5 bases). V dropped 2 bases and J dropped 7 bases, with 14 bases sitting between them. The CDR3 has 13 residues. Germline V lookup: CDR1 SQVTM, CDR2 ANQGSEA. This CDR3 reads CSVERGRGVGYTF. The CDR3 nucleotides read TGCAGCGTTGAAAGGGGTAGGGGAGTTGGCTACACCTTC.

This clone occurred a few times. This chain uses TRBV4-2 with TRBJ2-7; D is uncertain. This CDR3 is 10 amino acids long. V was trimmed by 3 bases and J by 7 bases, leaving 4 bases between them. Germline V gene lookup returns CDR1 LGHNA and CDR2 YNFKEQ. The CDR3 nucleotides read TGTGCCAGCAGCCATGGAGAGCAGTACTTC. Protein sequence: CASSHGEQYF.

This clone was observed a handful of times. The rearrangement uses TRBV29-1 and TRBJ2-5, with TRBD1 as a possible D gene (6 bases). Germline V lookup: CDR1 SQVTM, CDR2 ANQGSEA. The CDR3 contains 11 residues. V gave up 7 bases and J gave up 4 bases, with 10 bases separating them. The CDR3 loop is CSGGGRETQYF. The CDR3 DNA is TGCAGCGGTGGGGGCAGAGAGACCCAGTACTTC.

CDR3 nucleotides: TGTGCCAGCAGTGACTCGGCGTTACCTGAAGCTTTCTTT. Translated, it gives CASSDSALPEAFF. V is TRBV6-1 and J is TRBJ1-1; D gene uncertain. The CDR3 is made up of 13 amino acids. Germline V CDR1 and CDR2: MNHNS, SASEGT. V lost 3 bases and J lost 6, with 11 bases in between.

This clone was found a few times. This CDR3 is also generated by other DNA sequences in the sample. The V gene is TRBV7-2, the J gene TRBJ1-5; TRBD1 might be the D (5 bases). The V end was cut by 3 bases, the J end by 7 bases, with 7 bases between. Germline lookup yields CDR1 SGHTA and CDR2 FQGNSA. The CDR3 is 12 amino acids. CDR3 in amino acids: CASSFRGQPQHF. The CDR3 nucleotides are TGTGCCAGCAGCTTTCGGGGGCAGCCCCAGCATTTT.

This rearrangement joins TRBV7-9 to TRBJ2-5; 7 bases agree with TRBD1. J was trimmed by 1 base and V by 6 bases; bases with no gene match: 8. Germline values: CDR1 SEHNR, CDR2 FQNEAQ (reference sequence). This CDR3 is built from 15 residues. CDR3 sequence (DNA): TGTGCCAGCAGGACCGGACAGGCAGCCCAAGAGACCCAGTACTTC. Translation gives CASRTGQAAQETQYF.

This chain links TRBV21-1 with TRBJ2-5; whether TRBD1, the table's D call, matches the DNA was not checked. TRBV21-1 is assigned pseudogene status. This CDR3 contains 14 residues. The CDR3: CASSKSDREETQYF. The CDR3 DNA follows: TGTGCCAGCAGCAAAAGTGACAGAGAAGAGACCCAGTACTTC.

This clone was counted only a few times. The V and J genes are TRBV5-1 and TRBJ1-1; the D gene is possibly TRBD1 (5 bases). The CDR3 runs to 14 residues. Looked up from germline, CDR1 is SGHRS and CDR2 is YFSETQ. V lost 2 bases to trimming and J lost 4 bases, with 12 bases between them. CDR3 in amino acids: CASSFGTGGTEAFF. The CDR3 nucleotides read TGCGCCAGCAGCTTTGGGACCGGGGGCACTGAAGCTTTCTTT.

CDR3 region: CASSQGEKVQFF. The CDR3 DNA is TGCGCCAGCAGCCAAGGAGAAAAGGTGCAGTTCTTC. The chain links TRBV4-1 to TRBJ2-1; D is unclear. Germline assignment: CDR1 MGHRA and CDR2 YSYEKL. The CDR3 loop spans 12 amino acids. V was cut by 1 base and J by 12 bases, with 10 bases left in between.

This clone was recorded a few times. The chain recombines TRBV7-3 with TRBJ2-1; D gene unclear. From germline, CDR1 is SGHTA and CDR2 FQGTGA. The CDR3 is 14 residues long. The germline V and J ends were trimmed by 3 bases and 3 bases, with 9 bases remaining between them. The CDR3 spells CASSFEIGYNEQFF. As DNA, the CDR3 is TGTGCCAGCAGCTTTGAAATAGGCTACAATGAGCAGTTCTTC.

This chain uses TRBV28 with TRBJ2-7, with no clear D. V shed 6 bases and J shed 0 bases, with 9 bases lying between them. CDR3 length: 13 residues. Germline V gene sequence: CDR1 MDHEN, CDR2 SYDVKM. CDR3 in amino acids: CASSIGNSYEQYF. CDR3 DNA sequence: TGTGCCAGCAGCATAGGAAACTCCTACGAGCAGTACTTC.